The 22 T cell receptor beta chains below were found in one sample sequenced in a study of T cells in Graves' hyperthyroidism and ophthalmopathy. Amplification targeted TCR beta CDR3 regions from RNA transcripts. HTBI primers were used for first-round RT-PCR of the TCR CDR3. MiXCR was run by TCRdb on the multiplex PCR reads, yielding one entry per CDR3 protein. The repertoire includes some 460,000 distinct CDR3 sequences, around 14% of them detected once, and roughly 8% sits in the top ten. Sequenced: blood. All receptors come from a woman between 18 and 29 years old with Graves' hyperthyroidism.

This clonotype was recorded at least ten times. V is TRBV7-9 and J is TRBJ2-2; D gene uncertain. Trimming took 6 bases from V and 0 from J, leaving 8 bases between them. The germline V gene encodes CDR1 SEHNR and CDR2 FQNEAQ (reference sequence). The CDR3 extends over 14 amino acids. DNA of the CDR3: TGTGCCAGCAGTTTTAACGCGAACACCGGGGAGCTGTTTTTT. Its protein product is CASSFNANTGELFF.

There are many counts of this clonotype. The rearrangement joins TRBV20-1 to TRBJ2-2, with TRBD2 matching 7 bases. CDR3 length: 14 residues. V shed 5 bases and J 3 bases; nucleotides not matched to a gene: 6. From germline, CDR1 is DFQATT and CDR2 SNEGSKA (reference sequence). The CDR3 sequence: CSAQTSRDTGELFF. CDR3 coding DNA: TGCAGTGCTCAGACTAGCCGAGACACCGGGGAGCTGTTTTTT.

This clonotype was recorded many times. The rearrangement links TRBV6-1 to TRBJ1-6; unclear D gene. The CDR3 has 13 amino acids. Looked up from germline, CDR1 is MNHNS and CDR2 is SASEGT. V was pared by 5 bases and J by 14 bases, with 16 bases between. The CDR3 spells CASSSHFDLSLHF. Here the CDR3 DNA reads TGTGCCAGCAGTTCGCACTTTGACCTTTCCCTCCACTTT.

In the case of this clonotype: Possible read error: a much larger clone is one base away. The chain links TRBV7-8 to TRBJ1-4; 7 bases agree with TRBD1. With V trimmed by 10 bases and J by 8 bases, 10 bases remained unmatched. From germline, CDR1 is SGHVS and CDR2 FQNEAQ. There are 13 residues in the CDR3. CDR3 sequence (DNA): TGTGCCACCTCAGGGGGGGCCGAAGAAAAACTGTTTTTT. Protein: CATSGGAEEKLFF.

Regarding this clonotype: This may be a read error, as it is one base from a much larger clone. The limits of the CDR3 on the DNA are not certain, so only TCRdb's listed CDR3 is given. This chain connects TRBV5-5 to TRBJ2-3; TRBD1 is the table's D call and was not checked against the DNA. Germline CDR1 SGHKS, CDR2 YYEKEE (reference sequence). The CDR3 contains 14 residues when both ends are counted. The CDR3 loop reads CASSFGTGTDTKYF.

In its sample, this clonotype was seen many times. The genes are TRBV4-2 and TRBJ2-7, with 9 bases that match TRBD1. The CDR3 contains 15 residues. Germline V lookup: CDR1 LGHNA, CDR2 YNFKEQ. V was pared by 1 base and J by 3 bases, with 4 bases of the junction left unmatched. CDR3 protein: CASSQGTGGNYEQYF. The CDR3 DNA is TGTGCCAGCAGCCAAGGCACAGGGGGCAACTACGAGCAGTACTTC.

Many counts were recorded for this clonotype. The chain joins TRBV2 to TRBJ2-3, with D unresolved. In germline, CDR1 is SNHLY, CDR2 FYNNEI. The CDR3 loop spans 14 amino acids. The V end was cut by 7 bases, the J end by 4 bases, with 15 bases between. CDR3 sequence: CASTSSQIADTQYF. CDR3 DNA sequence: TGTGCCAGCACTAGTTCTCAAATTGCAGATACGCAGTATTTT. Based on the CDR3 plus reference TRBV2 and TRBJ2-3, the full variable domain is EPEVTQTPSHQVTQMGQEVILRCVPISNHLYFYWYRQILGQKVEFLVSFYNNEISEKSEIFDDQFSVERPDGSNFTLKIRSTKLEDSAMYFCASTSSQIADTQYFGPGTRLTVL.

The sample holds many counts of this clonotype. In DNA, the CDR3 is TGTGCCACCGCCGACAGGGGGACAGCAGACTACGAGCAGTACTTC. Its protein product is CATADRGTADYEQYF. The chain joins TRBV6-1 to TRBJ2-7; 9 bases line up with TRBD1. With V trimmed by 10 bases and J by 3 bases, 13 bases remained unmatched. Per the germline V gene, CDR1 is MNHNS and CDR2 is SASEGT. The CDR3 loop spans 15 amino acids.

This chain links TRBV7-3 with TRBJ2-2; D is unclear. The CDR3 totals 12 residues. The V gene's germline CDR1 is SGHTA and CDR2 FQGTGA. The V gene lost 6 bases and the J gene lost 3 bases, with 5 bases spanning the gap. CDR3 nucleotides: TGTGCCAGCAGGGACGACACCGGGGAGCTGTTTTTT. It is translated as CASRDDTGELFF.

This clonotype was counted only a few times. This may arise from a read error, as a much more abundant clone is one base away. The V and J genes are TRBV5-1 and TRBJ2-7, with 12 bases lining up with TRBD1. The V gene's germline CDR1 is SGHRS and CDR2 YFSETQ. Germline trimming cut 3 bases from V and 7 bases from J; bases unmatched to any gene: 5. This CDR3 has 14 residues. In DNA form, the CDR3 reads TGCGCCAGCAGCTGGGGGACAGGGGGCGTTGAGCAGTACTTC. The encoded protein is CASSWGTGGVEQYF.

This clonotype was seen many times. V is TRBV19 and J is TRBJ2-3; 7 bases are a match to TRBD1. After removal of 1 base from V and 2 bases from J, the junction contained 12 bases not matched to a gene. Germline CDR1 and CDR2: LNHDA and SQIVND (reference sequence). The CDR3 runs to 18 residues. Here the CDR3 DNA reads TGTGCCAGTAGTATAGGCCTCTCCAGGGGGATATTCACAGATACGCAGTATTTT. Its translation is CASSIGLSRGIFTDTQYF.

Ten or more counts support this clonotype. V usage is TRBV19 and J usage is TRBJ1-1, with D unresolved. Trimming left V 4 bases short and J 4 bases short, with 7 bases between. This CDR3 contains 12 residues. The germline CDR1 and CDR2 sequences are LNHDA and SQIVND (reference sequence). CDR3 nucleotides: TGTGCCAGTAGTAGGTCCGGCACTGAAGCTTTCTTT. This gives the protein CASSRSGTEAFF.

A few counts support this clonotype. The rearrangement uses TRBV6-1 and TRBJ2-1, with D unresolved. This CDR3 contains 15 residues. Trimming cost V 1 base and J 4 bases, with 11 bases left between them. Germline V lookup: CDR1 MNHNS, CDR2 SASEGT. CDR3 coding DNA: TGTGCCAGCAGTGAAGGGGCTTCCGCGTACAATGAGCAGTTCTTC. Translating it yields CASSEGASAYNEQFF.

This clonotype was picked up many times. V gene TRBV9 combines with J gene TRBJ2-1; 9 bases fit TRBD1. Germline-derived CDR1 and CDR2 are SGDLS and YYNGEE. The CDR3 is 16 amino acids. The V and J ends lost 4 bases and 4 bases, in that order; junction bases with no gene match: 9. The CDR3: CASSPRRDRAYNEQFF. The DNA for the CDR3 is TGTGCCAGCAGCCCAAGGAGGGACAGGGCTTACAATGAGCAGTTCTTC. Using reference TRBV9 and TRBJ2-1 for the parts outside the CDR3, the full variable domain is DSGVTQTPKHLITATGQRVTLRCSPRSGDLSVYWYQQSLDQGLQFLIQYYNGEERAKGNILERFSAQQFPDLHSELNLSSLELGDSALYFCASSPRRDRAYNEQFFGPGTRLTVL.

This clonotype was detected ten times or more. V and J are TRBV6-2 or TRBV6-3 and TRBJ2-3; D unresolved. CDR3 size: 15 residues. Trimming took off 2 bases at V and 2 bases at J, with 11 bases between the two ends. CDR1 and CDR2 from the germline V gene are MNHEY and SVGEGT. CDR3 sequence reads: CASSYLRPSTDTQYF. For the CDR3, the DNA is TGTGCCAGCAGTTACCTGCGGCCTTCCACAGATACGCAGTATTTT.

The rearrangement uses TRBV19 and TRBJ1-5; a possible D gene is TRBD1 (5 bases). Germline CDR1 is LNHDA and CDR2 is SQIVND (reference sequence). Trimming took 5 bases from V and 0 from J, leaving 23 bases between them. There are 19 residues in the CDR3. The CDR3 DNA follows: TGTGCCAGTAGTGTTAGGACACCCATCACGACTTATAGCAATCAGCCCCAGCATTTT. Translation: CASSVRTPITTYSNQPQHF.

The chain joins TRBV4-2 to TRBJ1-2; TRBD1 might be the D (5 bases). The CDR3 is made up of 17 amino acids. V gave up 0 bases and J gave up 5 bases, with 19 bases separating them. CDR1 and CDR2 from the germline V gene are LGHNA and YNFKEQ. CDR3 amino acids: CASSQDGGSGGRYGYTF. Written as DNA, the CDR3 is TGTGCCAGCAGCCAAGACGGAGGGTCGGGGGGAAGGTATGGCTACACCTTC.

This clonotype was recorded at least ten times. The chain is built from TRBV11-2 and TRBJ2-1; the D call may be TRBD1 or TRBD2 (5 bases each). The CDR3 contains 15 residues. V shed 5 bases and J shed 7 bases, with 18 bases lying between them. Germline V gene lookup returns CDR1 SGHAT and CDR2 FQNNGV. CDR3 protein: CASSLGTGWGNEQFF. Written as DNA, the CDR3 is TGTGCCAGCAGCCTAGGGACGGGCTGGGGGAATGAGCAGTTCTTC.

The chain combines TRBV6-2 or TRBV6-3 with TRBJ2-1, with 10 bases matching TRBD1. Per germline, CDR1 MNHEY and CDR2 SVGEGT. With 7 bases clipped from V and 3 bases from J, the junction kept 6 bases outside the gene matches. CDR3 length: 15 residues. The CDR3 spells CASIPGTGVYNEQFF. The DNA of the CDR3 is TGTGCCAGCATTCCCGGGACAGGGGTCTACAATGAGCAGTTCTTC.

This clonotype has a count of ten or more. The V and J genes are TRBV7-3 and TRBJ2-3, with D tentatively TRBD2 (7 bases). Germline V gene sequence: CDR1 SGHTA, CDR2 FQGTGA. Trimming left V 5 bases short and J 2 bases short, with 14 bases between. CDR3 length equals 15 residues. The CDR3 is CASSRGGGATDTQYF. The CDR3 DNA is TGTGCCAGCAGCAGGGGAGGGGGGGCCACAGATACGCAGTATTTT.

This clonotype was observed many times. The chain uses TRBV3-1 and TRBJ2-3; 10 bases line up with TRBD2. This CDR3 is built from 14 residues. Per the germline V gene, CDR1 is LGHDT and CDR2 is YNNKEL (reference sequence). V dropped 7 bases and J dropped 6; count of bases not matched to a gene: 7. The CDR3 region has the DNA TGTGCCAGCACCCCTCTAGCGGGGGAGGATACGCAGTATTTT. Its protein product is CASTPLAGEDTQYF.

This clonotype was seen at least ten times. The rearrangement joins TRBV12-3 or TRBV12-4 to TRBJ2-5; D tentatively fits TRBD1 or TRBD2 (6 bases each). Trimming pared 3 bases from V and 5 bases from J, leaving 10 bases between. The CDR3 spans 13 residues. CDR3 in DNA: TGTGCCAGCAGTTTTGGGGGGCTGGAGACCCAGTACTTC. This sequence encodes CASSFGGLETQYF.